The entry that follows covers one T cell receptor beta chain sequence. The CDR3 contains 18 residues. Germline V lookup: CDR1 MNHEY, CDR2 SVGEGT. V trimming: 5 bases; J trimming: 2 bases; junction bases outside the gene matches: 9. This sample stems from a study of blood T cell repertoires in COVID-19. Per the original methods: By means of reference gene primer amplification, nucleated cell counts were estimated. Libraries were prepared by immunoSEQ multiplex PCR; TCRdb keeps only in-frame clonotypes and omits some of them. The V and J calls and clone size are taken from that table; D and trimming were inferred from the DNA. The repertoire includes 200,000 to 250,000 clones, over 80% of them detected once, and around 1.3% sits in the top ten.

The sequence derives from a woman aged 25 to 45 with COVID-19, enrolled during active disease. The chain links TRBV6-2 or TRBV6-3 to TRBJ2-3; 14 bases line up with TRBD2. The specimen was peripheral blood. The CDR3 DNA reads TGTGCCAGCAGTGGACCCGGACTAGCGGGGGGAACCACAGATACGCAGTATTTT. It encodes CASSGPGLAGGTTDTQYF.